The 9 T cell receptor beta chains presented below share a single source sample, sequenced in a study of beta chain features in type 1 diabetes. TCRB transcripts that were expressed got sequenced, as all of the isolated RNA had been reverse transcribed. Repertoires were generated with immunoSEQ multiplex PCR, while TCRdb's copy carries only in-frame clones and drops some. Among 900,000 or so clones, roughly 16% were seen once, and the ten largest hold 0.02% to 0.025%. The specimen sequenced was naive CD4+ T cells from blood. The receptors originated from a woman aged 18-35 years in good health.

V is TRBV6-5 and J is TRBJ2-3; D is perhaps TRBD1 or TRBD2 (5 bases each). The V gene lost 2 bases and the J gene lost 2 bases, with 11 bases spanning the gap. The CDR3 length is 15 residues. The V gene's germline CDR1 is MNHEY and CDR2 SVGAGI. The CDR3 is CASSYRGGFTDTQYF. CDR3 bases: TGTGCCAGCAGTTACAGGGGCGGGTTCACAGATACGCAGTATTTT.

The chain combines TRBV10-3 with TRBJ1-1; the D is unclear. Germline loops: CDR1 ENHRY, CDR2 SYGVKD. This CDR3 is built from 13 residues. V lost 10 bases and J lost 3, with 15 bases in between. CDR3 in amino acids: CATWYGADTEAFF. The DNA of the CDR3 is TGTGCCACATGGTACGGTGCGGACACTGAAGCTTTCTTT.

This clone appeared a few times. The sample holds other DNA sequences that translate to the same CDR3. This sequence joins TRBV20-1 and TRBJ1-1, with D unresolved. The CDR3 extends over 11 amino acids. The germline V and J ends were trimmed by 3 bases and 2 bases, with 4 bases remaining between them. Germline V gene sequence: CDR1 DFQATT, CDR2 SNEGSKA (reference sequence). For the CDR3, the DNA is TGCAGTGCTAGTAAAAACACTGAAGCTTTCTTT. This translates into CSASKNTEAFF.

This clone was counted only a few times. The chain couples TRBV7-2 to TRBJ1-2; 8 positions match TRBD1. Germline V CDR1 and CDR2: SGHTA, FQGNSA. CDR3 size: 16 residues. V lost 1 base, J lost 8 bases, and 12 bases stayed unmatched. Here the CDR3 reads CASSLDRTGSRHGYTF. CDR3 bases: TGTGCCAGCAGCTTAGATCGGACAGGGTCGCGGCACGGCTACACCTTC.

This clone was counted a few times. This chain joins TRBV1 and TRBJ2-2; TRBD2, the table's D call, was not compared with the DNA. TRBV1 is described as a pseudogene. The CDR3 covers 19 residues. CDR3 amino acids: CTSSQDLRITGANTGELFF. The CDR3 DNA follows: TGCACCAGCAGCCAAGATCTTCGGATAACCGGGGCGAACACCGGGGAGCTGTTTTTT.

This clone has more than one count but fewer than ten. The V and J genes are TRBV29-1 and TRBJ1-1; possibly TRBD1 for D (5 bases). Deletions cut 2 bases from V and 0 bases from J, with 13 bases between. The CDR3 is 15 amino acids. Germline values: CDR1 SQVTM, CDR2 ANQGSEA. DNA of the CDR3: TGCAGCGTTGAACGTGACAGTTATATGAACACTGAAGCTTTCTTT. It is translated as CSVERDSYMNTEAFF.

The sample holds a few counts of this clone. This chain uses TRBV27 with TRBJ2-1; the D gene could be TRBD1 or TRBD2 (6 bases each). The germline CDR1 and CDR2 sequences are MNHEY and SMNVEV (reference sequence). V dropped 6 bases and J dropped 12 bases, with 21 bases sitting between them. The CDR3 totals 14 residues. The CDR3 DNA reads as TGTGCCAGCAGATCCGGGACTGCGCTAGGGGGGCAGTTCTTC. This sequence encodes CASRSGTALGGQFF.

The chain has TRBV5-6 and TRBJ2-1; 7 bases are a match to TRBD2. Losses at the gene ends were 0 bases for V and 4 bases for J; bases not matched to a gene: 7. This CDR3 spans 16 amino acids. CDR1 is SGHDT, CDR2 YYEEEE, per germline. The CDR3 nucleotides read TGTGCCAGCAGCTTGGATCTGAGCGGGGATTACAATGAGCAGTTCTTC. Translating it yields CASSLDLSGDYNEQFF.

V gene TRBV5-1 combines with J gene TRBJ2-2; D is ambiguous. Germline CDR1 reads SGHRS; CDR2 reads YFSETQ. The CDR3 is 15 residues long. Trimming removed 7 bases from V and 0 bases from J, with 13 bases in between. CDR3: CASAGGGANTGELFF. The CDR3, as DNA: TGCGCCAGCGCTGGCGGTGGGGCGAACACCGGGGAGCTGTTTTTT. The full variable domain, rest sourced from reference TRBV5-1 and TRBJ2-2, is KAGVTQTPRYLIKTRGQQVTLSCSPISGHRSVSWYQQTPGQGLQFLFEYFSETQRNKGNFPGRFSGRQFSNSRSEMNVSTLELGDSALYLCASAGGGANTGELFFGEGSRLTVL.